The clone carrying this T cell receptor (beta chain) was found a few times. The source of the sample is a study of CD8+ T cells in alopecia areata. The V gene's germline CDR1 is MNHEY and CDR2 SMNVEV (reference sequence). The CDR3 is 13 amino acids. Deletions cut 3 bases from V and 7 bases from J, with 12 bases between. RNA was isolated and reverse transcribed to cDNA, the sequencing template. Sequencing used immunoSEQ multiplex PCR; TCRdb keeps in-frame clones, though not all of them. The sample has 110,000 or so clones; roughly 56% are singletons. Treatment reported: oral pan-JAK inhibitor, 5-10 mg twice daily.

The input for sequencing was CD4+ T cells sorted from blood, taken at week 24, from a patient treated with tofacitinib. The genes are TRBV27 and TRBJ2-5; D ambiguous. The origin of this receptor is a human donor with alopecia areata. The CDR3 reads CASSFLIEGTQYF. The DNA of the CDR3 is TGTGCCAGCAGTTTTTTGATCGAAGGGACCCAGTACTTC.